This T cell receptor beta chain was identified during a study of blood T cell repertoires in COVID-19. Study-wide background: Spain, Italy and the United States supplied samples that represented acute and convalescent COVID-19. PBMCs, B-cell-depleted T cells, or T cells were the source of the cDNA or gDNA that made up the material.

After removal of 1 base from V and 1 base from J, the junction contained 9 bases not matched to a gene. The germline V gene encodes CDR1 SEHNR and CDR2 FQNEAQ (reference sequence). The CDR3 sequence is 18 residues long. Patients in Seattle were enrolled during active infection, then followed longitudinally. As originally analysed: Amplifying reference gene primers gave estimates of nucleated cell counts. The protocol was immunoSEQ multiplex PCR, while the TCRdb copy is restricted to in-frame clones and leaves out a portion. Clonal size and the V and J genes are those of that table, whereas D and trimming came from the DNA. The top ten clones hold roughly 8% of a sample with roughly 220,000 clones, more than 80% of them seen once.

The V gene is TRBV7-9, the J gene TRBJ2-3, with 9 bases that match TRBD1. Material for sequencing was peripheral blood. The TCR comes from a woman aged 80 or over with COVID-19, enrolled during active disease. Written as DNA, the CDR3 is TGTGCCAGCAGCTTAGTGTCCGGGACAGGGTTCGGCACAGATACGCAGTATTTT. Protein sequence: CASSLVSGTGFGTDTQYF. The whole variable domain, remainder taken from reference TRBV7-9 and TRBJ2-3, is DTGVSQNPRHKITKRGQNVTFRCDPISEHNRLYWYRQTLGQGPEFLTYFQNEAQLEKSRLLSDRFSAERPKGSFSTLEIQRTEQGDSAMYLCASSLVSGTGFGTDTQYFGPGTRLTVL.